The 4 T cell receptor beta chains in this list originate from one sample, sequenced in a study of T-cell reconstitution after alpha-beta-depleted transplantation in children (dated by TCRdb to the mid-2010s). The library was generated by PCR. Sequencing used an Illumina HiSeq 2500. Molecular barcoding was employed in the preparation of TCR libraries, with unique molecular identifiers being used to normalize TCRbeta repertoire quantification. TCRdb cleaned the public reads at Q25 with fastp, built clones with MiXCR and kept in-frame beta chains. Each entry is one CDR3 protein sequence, shown with its most common DNA and genes. Across this sample there are some 490,000 distinct CDR3 sequences, with around 12% seen only once. The ten largest clones add up to approximately 5.4% of the sample. This specimen was PBMCs from the stem cell graft donor, taken from the stem cell graft. Receptors were obtained from a human donor who donated a stem cell graft to a child with combined immunodeficiency.

This clonotype was detected ten times or more. The chain carries TRBV7-9 and TRBJ2-3, with D perhaps TRBD2 (6 bases). Per germline, CDR1 SEHNR and CDR2 FQNEAQ (reference sequence). V was pared by 1 base and J by 1 base, with 18 bases between. This CDR3 is 18 amino acids long. CDR3 DNA: TGTGCCAGCAGCTTAGGATCTTTCGGTAGCGGACGCACAGATACGCAGTATTTT. Translating gives CASSLGSFGSGRTDTQYF.

The chain joins TRBV12-3 or TRBV12-4 to TRBJ2-2; TRBD2 aligns across 9 bases. The CDR3 is made up of 16 amino acids. The junction had 5 bases not matched to a gene; V was cut back by 6 bases and J by 0 bases. As DNA, the CDR3 is TGTGCCAGCAGGCAGACTAGCGGTTCGAACACCGGGGAGCTGTTTTTT. It encodes CASRQTSGSNTGELFF.

V usage is TRBV9 and J usage is TRBJ2-1, with 7 bases fitting TRBD2. This CDR3 region has 15 residues. Germline CDR1 and CDR2: SGDLS and YYNGEE. V dropped 4 bases and J dropped 4; count of bases not matched to a gene: 8. CDR3 in DNA: TGTGCCAGCAGCTCCCGGGGAGGGGCGTACAATGAGCAGTTCTTC. It translates to CASSSRGGAYNEQFF.

This clonotype has a count of ten or more. The chain recombines TRBV29-1 with TRBJ2-3, with 10 bases that match TRBD1. Looked up from germline, CDR1 is SQVTM and CDR2 is ANQGSEA. V gave up 4 bases and J gave up 2 bases; unmatched junction bases: 3. This CDR3 has 14 residues. The CDR3 DNA reads as TGCAGCGTTGGGACAGGGGGTAACACAGATACGCAGTATTTT. Its translation: CSVGTGGNTDTQYF.